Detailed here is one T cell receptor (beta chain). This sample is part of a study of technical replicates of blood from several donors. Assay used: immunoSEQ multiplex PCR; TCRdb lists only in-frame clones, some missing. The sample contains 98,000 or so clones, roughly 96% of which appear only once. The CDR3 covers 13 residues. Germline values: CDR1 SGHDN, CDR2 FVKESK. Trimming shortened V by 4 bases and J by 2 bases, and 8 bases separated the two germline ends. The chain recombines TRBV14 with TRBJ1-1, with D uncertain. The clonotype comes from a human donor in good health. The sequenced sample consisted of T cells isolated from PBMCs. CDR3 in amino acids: CASSPNLNTEAFF. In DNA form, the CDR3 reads TGTGCCAGCAGCCCTAACTTAAACACTGAAGCTTTCTTT.